This TCR beta chain was recorded in a study of blood T cell repertoires in COVID-19 (dated by TCRdb to the early 2020s). Turning to the overall study: Samples from collaborators originated in the United States, Italy and Spain and spanned both the acute and convalescent phases of COVID-19. Samples came from the ongoing ImmuneRACE study (first 160 participants) plus 1,254 subjects from 6 global collaborators. Nearly every sample came with metadata listing a de-identified subject ID, COVID-19 status, age in years and sex. Deeply sampled blood TCRbeta repertoires from subjects exposed to, actively infected with, or recovered from COVID-19 were included in the dataset. Where HLA class I and class II types were available, the types were taken from metadata supplied by the sample provider, not from assay-based typing. The material from the prospective study consisted of cDNA or gDNA derived from T cells, B-cell-depleted T cells, or PBMCs. The repertoires were released in a freely available public database intended as a resource for research on the immune response to SARS-CoV-2. General conclusions and limits of the study: Clinical and demographic metadata were provided uncurated, with the amount varying by source and participant.

Each collaborating institution followed its own protocols to collect whole blood in K2EDTA tubes. For TCRbeta analysis, collaborator samples were shipped as frozen whole blood, as isolated PBMCs, or as DNA extracted from either sample type. TCRbeta CDR3 regions were amplified from genomic DNA by means of the immunoSEQ Assay, a bias-controlled multiplex PCR. On the authors' methods: Nucleated cell counts per sample were estimated from amplification of reference gene primers within the assay. To quantify the absolute abundance of each unique TCRbeta CDR3 rearrangement, sequence reads were collapsed and filtered. For each sample, productive Simpson clonality was calculated by taking the square root of Simpson's diversity index across productive rearrangements. TCRdb mirrors the immuneACCESS table, restricted to in-frame sequences. Some clones are absent from its copies; in checked studies, under half trace to an unresolved V gene, and the reason for the others is unknown. V and J calls plus clone size are reproduced from that table; the DNA served to infer D and trimming. This sample is represented by over 150,000 clones; roughly four fifths of them were singletons. About a tenth of the sample comes from the top ten.

The CDR3 covers 13 residues, taking in both the cysteine and the phenylalanine. This entry keeps only the CDR3 DNA: 39 bases, framed from base 1. V ends up 1 base short and J 4 bases short, with an unmatched junction base count of 1. CDR1 and CDR2 are read off the germline V gene (reference sequence) as LNHDA and SQIVND. With respect to this clone: Its antigen is currently not known. Nothing much larger sits one base from this clone, and base qualities are not available.

The chain uses TRBV19 and TRBJ2-7, with 7 central nucleotides matching TRBD1. The sequencing sample was made of peripheral blood. The receptor comes from a man aged 65 to 85 with active or convalescent COVID-19. CDR3 sequence: CASSIGQGYEQYF. The DNA reads TGTGCCAGTAGTATAGGACAGGGATACGAGCAGTACTTC.